Listed below are T cell receptor beta chains from one sample, sequenced in a study of control samples from healthy donors and cancer patients. The protocol was immunoSEQ multiplex PCR, while the TCRdb copy is restricted to in-frame clones and leaves out a portion. The sample lists 350,000 to 450,000 clones; 90% were seen once. Input material: PBMCs. These receptors were taken from a middle-aged man with head and neck cancer. Both conserved end residues are part of each CDR3. Each record gives: J gene, D gene, V gene, clone size, CDR3 protein, CDR3 DNA. A D gene is named only where the DNA matches it firmly. Clone size is stated in some rows and not others, as once, few, many or a class when expanded.

TRBJ2-1,TRBD1,TRBV28,-,CASSGGWDRLYNEQFF,TGTGCCAGCAGTGGGGGATGGGACAGACTATACAATGAGCAGTTCTTC
TRBJ1-5,TRBD1,TRBV6-5,once,CASSFDRVGGQPQHF,TGTGCCAGCAGTTTCGACAGGGTCGGGGGTCAGCCCCAGCATTTT
TRBJ1-1,-,TRBV7-9,-,CASSLRPYTPEAFF,TGTGCCAGCAGCTTACGACCGTACACGCCCGAAGCTTTCTTT
TRBJ1-1,-,TRBV5-5,-,CASSPEAQVPGAFF,TGTGCCAGCAGCCCCGAAGCTCAAGTTCCTGGAGCTTTCTTT
TRBJ1-3,-,TRBV7-9,-,CASSPAAVWHTIYF,TGTGCCAGCAGCCCCGCAGCGGTGTGGCACACCATATATTTT
TRBJ2-3,-,TRBV6-2/TRBV6-3,-,CASSYPVDAGMWTDTQYF,TGTGCCAGCAGTTATCCGGTGGACGCAGGCATGTGGACAGATACGCAGTATTTT
TRBJ2-2,TRBD1,TRBV7-9,-,CASSLRGQGTGELFF,TGTGCCAGCAGCTTAAGAGGACAGGGGACCGGGGAGCTGTTTTTT
TRBJ2-6,-,TRBV25-1,-,CASSEGYGGSGANVLTF,TGTGCCAGCAGTGAGGGATACGGGGGCTCTGGGGCCAACGTCCTGACTTTC
TRBJ1-2,-,TRBV28,-,CASSLPTGFYGYTF,TGTGCCAGCAGTCTACCGACAGGCTTCTATGGCTACACCTTC
TRBJ2-3,TRBD2,TRBV9,-,CASSVERGGLGTDTQYF,TGTGCCAGCAGCGTAGAGCGGGGGGGCCTCGGCACAGATACGCAGTATTTT
TRBJ2-7,-,TRBV10-3,-,CAISEIQRRHYEQYF,TGTGCCATCAGTGAGATCCAGCGGCGGCACTACGAGCAGTACTTC
TRBJ2-5,-,TRBV5-6,-,CASSRGGRGQYF,TGTGCCAGCAGCCGTGGGGGCCGGGGCCAGTACTTC
TRBJ1-2,-,TRBV5-4,-,CASSPVGGSNYGYTF,TGTGCCAGCAGCCCGGTTGGGGGTTCGAACTATGGCTACACCTTC
TRBJ1-3,-,TRBV6-1,-,CASSEQGSAHTPFSGNTIYF,TGTGCCAGCAGTGAGCAGGGTAGCGCACATACACCATTCTCTGGAAACACCATATATTTT
TRBJ1-5,-,TRBV28,-,CASRGIFNQPQHF,TGTGCCAGCAGGGGCATCTTCAATCAGCCCCAGCATTTT
TRBJ1-1,TRBD1,TRBV5-1,-,CASSSAGQLNTEAFF,TGCGCCAGCAGCTCCGCGGGACAGTTGAACACTGAAGCTTTCTTT
TRBJ2-3,-,TRBV19,-,CASSKESRQVGTDTQYF,TGTGCCAGTAGTAAAGAATCAAGACAGGTTGGCACAGATACGCAGTATTTT
TRBJ1-2,-,TRBV11-2,-,CASSFITERGGYTF,TGTGCCAGCAGCTTTATCACTGAAAGGGGCGGCTACACCTTC
TRBJ2-1,-,TRBV6-2/TRBV6-3,-,CASSQGIRGQFF,TGTGCCAGCAGCCAGGGGATTCGGGGGCAGTTCTTC
TRBJ1-2,TRBD1,TRBV5-1,-,CASSLESNTGAGYGYTF,TGCGCCAGCAGCCTGGAAAGCAACACAGGGGCCGGCTATGGCTACACCTTC
TRBJ2-7,TRBD1,TRBV19,-,CASSLRKGQGTYEQYF,TGTGCCAGTAGCCTTAGGAAGGGACAGGGGACCTACGAGCAGTACTTC
TRBJ2-7,TRBD2,TRBV28,-,CASTPRTSGGHEQYF,TGTGCCAGCACCCCCCGGACTAGCGGGGGCCACGAGCAGTACTTC
TRBJ1-5,-,TRBV5-1,-,CASSPEGGSNQPQHF,TGCGCCAGCAGCCCTGAAGGGGGGAGCAATCAGCCCCAGCATTTT
TRBJ2-1,-,TRBV5-4,-,CASSLVNRDPSYNEQFF,TGTGCCAGCAGCTTGGTAAACAGGGACCCCTCCTACAATGAGCAGTTCTTC
TRBJ2-1,TRBD2,TRBV28,-,CASKPGLAGGGWNEQFF,TGTGCCAGCAAACCGGGACTAGCGGGAGGGGGGTGGAATGAGCAGTTCTTC
TRBJ2-5,-,TRBV6-2/TRBV6-3,-,CASSYLRAQETQYF,TGTGCCAGCAGTTACCTGCGGGCTCAAGAGACCCAGTACTTC
TRBJ2-2,-,TRBV5-1,-,CASSQGQNTGELFF,TGCGCCAGCAGCCAGGGACAGAACACCGGGGAGCTGTTTTTT
TRBJ2-5,TRBD1,TRBV7-9,few,CASSRQGLETQYF,TGTGCCAGCAGCCGACAGGGGTTGGAGACCCAGTACTTC
TRBJ2-7,TRBD1,TRBV28,-,CASRNHGTGPHEQYF,TGTGCCAGTAGAAACCACGGGACAGGGCCCCACGAGCAGTACTTC
TRBJ1-5,-,TRBV29-1,-,CSVAGANQPQHF,TGCAGCGTTGCTGGAGCGAATCAGCCCCAGCATTTT
TRBJ1-1,TRBD1,TRBV19,-,CASNAGQEKNTEAFF,TGTGCCAGTAACGCAGGACAGGAGAAAAACACTGAAGCTTTCTTT
TRBJ1-1,-,TRBV28,-,CASSLGVGAGDTEAFF,TGTGCCAGCAGTCTAGGGGTGGGGGCAGGTGACACTGAAGCTTTCTTT
TRBJ2-4,-,TRBV3-1/TRBV3-2,-,CASSGTEAKNIQYF,TGTGCCAGCAGCGGGACTGAAGCCAAAAACATTCAGTACTTC
TRBJ1-2,-,TRBV18,-,CASSAGRGAKNYGYTF,TGTGCCAGCTCGGCGGGTCGGGGGGCCAAGAACTATGGCTACACCTTC
TRBJ1-2,TRBD1,TRBV27,-,CASSLGQGITYGYTF,TGTGCCAGCAGTTTAGGACAGGGGATAACCTATGGCTACACCTTC
TRBJ2-3,-,TRBV5-1,few,CASSLDSAGTDTQYF,TGCGCCAGCAGCTTGGATTCGGCAGGCACAGATACGCAGTATTTT
TRBJ1-4,TRBD1,TRBV28,-,CASSARGRGQGEKLFF,TGTGCCAGCAGTGCCAGGGGAAGGGGGCAAGGTGAAAAACTGTTTTTT
TRBJ2-2,-,TRBV30,few,CAWSVRRPGTGELFF,TGTGCCTGGAGTGTACGTAGACCCGGAACCGGGGAGCTGTTTTTT
TRBJ2-1,-,TRBV5-1,-,CASSLVQGINNEQFF,TGCGCCAGCAGCTTGGTGCAGGGAATAAACAATGAGCAGTTCTTC
TRBJ2-3,-,TRBV11-1,-,CASSPDTPSTQYF,TGTGCCAGCAGCCCAGACACCCCGAGTACGCAGTATTTT
TRBJ1-5,-,TRBV28,-,CASGGPQHF,TGTGCCAGCGGAGGGCCCCAGCATTTT
TRBJ2-7,-,TRBV7-3,-,CASSLWGAPHEQYF,TGTGCCAGCAGCTTATGGGGGGCGCCCCACGAGCAGTACTTC
TRBJ2-7,TRBD1,TRBV9,-,CASSGQGSPYEQYF,TGTGCCAGCAGCGGACAGGGGAGTCCCTACGAGCAGTACTTC
TRBJ1-5,-,TRBV30,-,CAWSQGIAQPQHF,TGTGCCTGGAGTCAGGGGATTGCTCAGCCCCAGCATTTT
TRBJ2-3,-,TRBV20-1,-,CSARQTDTQYF,TGCAGTGCTAGACAGACAGATACGCAGTATTTT
TRBJ2-3,-,TRBV28,-,CASSRLSQAPDTQYF,TGTGCCAGCAGTCGTTTGTCTCAGGCCCCAGATACGCAGTATTTT
TRBJ2-5,-,TRBV30,-,CAWSSGAGEETQYF,TGTGCCTGGAGTAGTGGCGCCGGGGAAGAGACCCAGTACTTC
TRBJ1-4,-,TRBV10-2,-,CASSDGPHEKLFF,TGCGCCAGCAGTGATGGGCCGCATGAAAAACTGTTTTTT
TRBJ1-2,TRBD1,TRBV27,-,CASSPTGGAHGYTF,TGTGCCAGCAGTCCGACAGGGGGCGCGCATGGCTACACCTTC
TRBJ1-1,-,TRBV24-1,-,CATSDSRTANTEAFF,TGTGCCACCAGTGATTCCCGAACAGCGAACACTGAAGCTTTCTTT
TRBJ1-1,TRBD1,TRBV6-5,-,CASSYRQGGTEAFF,TGTGCCAGCAGTTACCGACAGGGCGGAACTGAAGCTTTCTTT
TRBJ2-3,-,TRBV5-6,-,CASRGRGTDTQYF,TGTGCCAGCAGGGGTAGAGGGACAGATACGCAGTATTTT
TRBJ2-5,-,TRBV28,-,CASSIGTQETQYF,TGTGCCAGCAGTATTGGAACACAAGAGACCCAGTACTTC
TRBJ2-2,TRBD1,TRBV24-1,-,CATSHRGGVTGELFF,TGTGCCACCAGCCACAGGGGTGGCGTAACCGGGGAGCTGTTTTTT
TRBJ1-6,TRBD1,TRBV3-1/TRBV3-2,-,CASSVTGGDNSPLHF,TGTGCCAGCAGTGTGACAGGGGGGGATAATTCACCCCTCCACTTT